What follows are 24 T cell receptor beta chains derived from one specimen sequenced in a study of T cells in Graves' hyperthyroidism and ophthalmopathy. TCR beta CDR3 sequences were amplified from RNA transcripts. HTBI primers were used for first-round RT-PCR of the TCR CDR3. From the multiplex PCR reads, TCRdb called clonotypes with MiXCR, one entry per CDR3 protein. Counted here are around 420,000 distinct CDR3 sequences, about 15% occurring once; the ten biggest clones make up roughly 13%. Material for sequencing was blood. The receptors shown here come from a woman aged 18-30 years with Graves' hyperthyroidism.

The chain employs TRBV9 and TRBJ2-3; either TRBD1 or TRBD2 may fit D (5 bases each). The V end was cut by 0 bases, the J end by 3 bases, with 8 bases between. This CDR3 comprises 14 residues. Germline CDR1 and CDR2: SGDLS and YYNGEE. CDR3 coding DNA: TGTGCCAGCAGCGTAGACGAGGGGACAGATACGCAGTATTTT. Protein product: CASSVDEGTDTQYF.

This clonotype was counted ten times or more. This chain connects TRBV12-3 or TRBV12-4 to TRBJ1-1; D not resolved. The length of the CDR3 is 14 residues. With 5 bases removed from V and 7 bases from J, the gap between germline ends came to 17 bases. The CDR3 DNA sequence: TGTGCCAGCAGTCTTGGGGTGCAGACTGATGAAGCTTTCTTT. Translation gives CASSLGVQTDEAFF.

This clonotype was counted a few times. J is TRBJ2-7 and V is TRBV19, with D perhaps being TRBD1 or TRBD2 (6 bases each). This CDR3 is built from 13 residues. Per the germline V gene, CDR1 is LNHDA and CDR2 is SQIVND (reference sequence). V dropped 8 bases and J dropped 3 bases, with 14 bases sitting between them. The CDR3 nucleotides read TGTGCCAGTGGCGGGACACCGATCTACGAGCAGTACTTC. Its translation is CASGGTPIYEQYF. The entire variable domain, with the rest obtained from reference TRBV19 and TRBJ2-7, is as follows: DGGITQSPKYLFRKEGQNVTLSCEQNLNHDAMYWYRQDPGQGLRLIYYSQIVNDFQKGDIAEGYSVSREKKESFPLTVTSAQKNPTAFYLCASGGTPIYEQYFGPGTRLTVT.

This clonotype came up many times. The CDR3 DNA reads as TGTGCCAGCAGTGCGGCCCACAGGAGAGAGCAGTTCTTC. Its protein product is CASSAAHRREQFF. This chain links TRBV2 with TRBJ2-1; D is perhaps TRBD1 (5 bases). V lost 4 bases and J lost 10, with 14 bases in between. Germline assignment: CDR1 SNHLY and CDR2 FYNNEI. The length of the CDR3 is 13 residues.

This clonotype has a count of ten or more. The CDR3 sequence: CASSDNDFEAFF. As DNA, the CDR3 is TGCGCCAGCAGTGATAACGATTTTGAAGCTTTCTTT. This sequence joins TRBV10-1 and TRBJ1-1; D not resolved. The CDR3 is 12 amino acids. Germline loops: CDR1 WNHNN, CDR2 SYGVQD (reference sequence). V was clipped by 3 bases and J by 7 bases, with 9 bases between them.

This chain links TRBV5-1 with TRBJ2-5; perhaps TRBD2 as D (7 bases). In germline, CDR1 is SGHRS, CDR2 YFSETQ. CDR3 length: 14 residues. Trimming removed 4 bases from V and 5 bases from J, with 15 bases in between. As DNA, the CDR3 is TGCGCCAGCAGCGCCCCGGGGGGCGAGGAGACCCAGTACTTC. Encoded protein: CASSAPGGEETQYF.

In regard to this clonotype: A read error is possible here, since a much larger clone lies one base away. This chain joins TRBV28 and TRBJ2-7; 11 bases are shared with TRBD1. Per the germline V gene, CDR1 is MDHEN and CDR2 is SYDVKM. The ends lost 8 bases at V and 8 bases at J; junction bases unmatched: 5. This CDR3 has 12 amino acids. The CDR3 loop is CASGTGGLKQYF. For the CDR3, the DNA is TGTGCCAGCGGGACAGGGGGGCTCAAGCAGTACTTC.

This clonotype was recorded many times. The chain couples TRBV28 to TRBJ2-1; 13 nucleotides match TRBD2. Germline assignment: CDR1 MDHEN and CDR2 SYDVKM. This CDR3 has 16 amino acids. Trimming at V came to 4 bases and at J to 12 bases, leaving 12 bases not matched to a gene. As DNA, the CDR3 is TGTGCCAGCAGTTCCTCCGGGACTAGCGGGGTCCAAGGGCAGTTCTTC. Protein sequence: CASSSSGTSGVQGQFF.

This clonotype was seen a few times. The chain has TRBV2 and TRBJ2-7; D remains ambiguous. The V end lost 1 base, the J end lost 3 bases, and 7 bases lay between the germline ends. The CDR3 is 13 amino acids. CDR1 and CDR2 from the germline V gene are SNHLY and FYNNEI. The CDR3 protein is CASSEGVFYEQYF. CDR3 nucleotides: TGTGCCAGCAGTGAAGGGGTTTTCTACGAGCAGTACTTC.

The chain couples TRBV10-2 to TRBJ2-1; TRBD2 is a possible D gene (5 bases). The germline CDR1 and CDR2 sequences are WSHSY and SAAADI. The CDR3 consists of 15 residues. V gave up 5 bases and J gave up 4 bases, with 15 bases separating them. As DNA, the CDR3 is TGCGCCAGCAGTCCCGGGCCCGGGGTTTACAATGAGCAGTTCTTC. This codes for CASSPGPGVYNEQFF.

The table lists this clonotype with a count of one. This may arise from a read error, as a much more abundant clone is one base away. The CDR3 region is CASSLALAGVVGTQYF. The CDR3 region has the DNA TGTGCCAGCAGCTTGGCCTTAGCGGGAGTTGTAGGTACGCAGTATTTT. The V and J genes are TRBV5-6 and TRBJ2-3, with 9 nucleotides matching TRBD2. Germline CDR1 is SGHDT and CDR2 is YYEEEE. The CDR3 consists of 16 residues. Trimming took 0 bases from V and 8 from J; bases not matched to a gene: 10.

This chain uses TRBV5-6 with TRBJ2-5; D is perhaps TRBD2 (5 bases). This CDR3 comprises 16 residues. V lost 2 bases to trimming and J lost 6 bases, with 20 bases between them. Germline values: CDR1 SGHDT, CDR2 YYEEEE. CDR3 coding DNA: TGTGCCAGCAGCTTTGAGGGCATCAACTCTGGAAAGACCCAGTACTTC. Its translation is CASSFEGINSGKTQYF.

This clonotype was seen at least ten times. This chain joins TRBV7-2 and TRBJ2-1, with TRBD1 matching 8 bases. This CDR3 is 15 amino acids long. CDR1 and CDR2 (germline): SGHTA, FQGNSA. Losses at the gene ends were 2 bases for V and 8 bases for J; bases not matched to a gene: 8. The CDR3 nucleotides are TGTGCCAGCAGCTTAATGGGACAGGCTCCCCATGAGCAGTTCTTC. Translating it yields CASSLMGQAPHEQFF.

This clonotype was seen ten or more times. The V call is TRBV6-1, the J call TRBJ1-2; 10 positions match TRBD1. The CDR3 has 15 amino acids. V trimming: 6 bases; J trimming: 2 bases; junction bases outside the gene matches: 6. CDR1 and CDR2 (germline): MNHNS, SASEGT. Written as DNA, the CDR3 is TGTGCCAGCAGAGCCGGGACAGGGGTCAACTATGGCTACACCTTC. Protein product: CASRAGTGVNYGYTF.

This clonotype was counted at least ten times. The chain's CDR3 is CAIAGTGLEKLFF. CDR3 bases: TGTGCCATCGCCGGGACAGGGCTAGAAAAACTGTTTTTT. V and J are TRBV2 and TRBJ1-4, with 9 nucleotides matching TRBD1. Per germline, CDR1 SNHLY and CDR2 FYNNEI. The CDR3 consists of 13 residues. After removal of 10 bases from V and 8 bases from J, the junction contained 8 bases not matched to a gene.

This clonotype was picked up many times. This chain connects TRBV6-1 to TRBJ1-1; a possible D gene is TRBD1 (5 bases). The CDR3 has 14 residues. The V gene lost 8 bases and the J gene lost 1 base, with 14 bases spanning the gap. CDR1 and CDR2 from the germline V gene are MNHNS and SASEGT. CDR3 sequence: CASRGAIGNTEAFF. CDR3 nucleotides: TGTGCCAGCCGTGGGGCTATAGGGAACACTGAAGCTTTCTTT.

This clonotype was counted many times. The chain links TRBV27 to TRBJ2-1; 8 bases match TRBD2. CDR1 and CDR2 from the germline V gene are MNHEY and SMNVEV (reference sequence). CDR3 length equals 15 residues. The junction had 6 bases not matched to a gene; V was cut back by 1 base and J by 7 bases. This chain's CDR3 is CASSLWGGRQNEQFF. The CDR3 DNA follows: TGTGCCAGCAGTTTATGGGGCGGGAGGCAGAATGAGCAGTTCTTC.

J is TRBJ1-1 and V is TRBV9; the D is unclear. Germline CDR1 and CDR2: SGDLS and YYNGEE. The germline V and J ends were trimmed by 1 base and 3 bases, with 7 bases remaining between them. This CDR3 has 13 residues. CDR3 nucleotides: TGTGCCAGCAGCGTAATGCCCTACACTGAAGCTTTCTTT. It translates to CASSVMPYTEAFF.

This clonotype was picked up many times. This chain joins TRBV24-1 and TRBJ2-6, with 8 bases matching TRBD1. V lost 9 bases to trimming and J lost 1 base; unmatched junction nucleotides: 7. The germline V gene encodes CDR1 KGHDR and CDR2 SFDVKD. This CDR3 has 16 amino acids. CDR3 residues: CATLSQGASGANVLTF. The CDR3, as DNA: TGTGCCACCCTCTCTCAGGGGGCTTCTGGGGCCAACGTCCTGACTTTC.

This clonotype was recorded at least ten times. The rearrangement joins TRBV11-2 to TRBJ1-1; D gene unclear. The germline gives CDR1 SGHAT, CDR2 FQNNGV. The CDR3 runs to 12 residues. V was cut by 2 bases and J by 10 bases, with 11 bases left in between. CDR3 in DNA: TGTGCCAGCAGCTTAAAAGGATGGAGAGCTTTCTTT. Its translation is CASSLKGWRAFF.

This clonotype was found many times. The chain links TRBV2 to TRBJ2-7; 11 nucleotides agree with TRBD2. The CDR3 consists of 15 residues. V lost 4 bases to trimming and J lost 4 bases; unmatched junction nucleotides: 6. Germline-derived CDR1 and CDR2 are SNHLY and FYNNEI. The CDR3 bases are TGTGCCAGCAGTGGAAGACTAGCGGGGAAATACGAGCAGTACTTC. It codes for CASSGRLAGKYEQYF. Full variable domain (outside the CDR3, taken from reference TRBV2 and TRBJ2-7): EPEVTQTPSHQVTQMGQEVILRCVPISNHLYFYWYRQILGQKVEFLVSFYNNEISEKSEIFDDQFSVERPDGSNFTLKIRSTKLEDSAMYFCASSGRLAGKYEQYFGPGTRLTVT.

This clonotype was counted only a few times. The V gene is TRBV10-3, the J gene TRBJ1-4; 8 bases line up with TRBD1. Germline CDR1 and CDR2: ENHRY and SYGVKD. The CDR3 consists of 13 residues. The V segment lost 8 bases and the J segment 8 bases; nucleotides outside the gene matches: 7. The CDR3 DNA sequence: TGTGCCATCCGACAGGGGAAGGGCGAAAAACTGTTTTTT. Amino acids: CAIRQGKGEKLFF.

This clonotype was detected ten times or more. The rearrangement uses TRBV7-6 and TRBJ2-3; no clear D. The V gene lost 1 base and the J gene lost 3 bases, with 11 bases spanning the gap. CDR1 is SGHVS and CDR2 is FNYEAQ in the germline V gene. The CDR3 extends over 15 amino acids. The CDR3 sequence: CASSLGQLRTDTQYF. The CDR3 nucleotides are TGTGCCAGCAGCTTAGGTCAACTAAGAACAGATACGCAGTATTTT.

This clonotype was seen at least ten times. The chain recombines TRBV5-1 with TRBJ2-3; possibly TRBD2 for D (6 bases). The germline gives CDR1 SGHRS, CDR2 YFSETQ. The V end was cut by 1 base, the J end by 4 bases, with 13 bases between. This CDR3 is 15 amino acids long. The CDR3 nucleotides read TGCGCCAGCAGCTTGTACGGGGGTGGCGCAGATACGCAGTATTTT. It codes for CASSLYGGGADTQYF.